This TCR beta chain is from a study of post-analysis software for immune sequencing data (dated by TCRdb to about 2015). In the study overall: Disease courses on record covered relapsing-remitting, secondary progressive and progressive-relapsing multiple sclerosis, though some patients had no subtype annotation. Patient repertoires were compared against 11 previously published healthy control repertoires from donors aged roughly 6 to 28 years. A subset of samples was prepared in parallel using single-end sample barcoding, then pooled and co-amplified after Illumina adapter ligation.

The CDR3 covers 15 residues, taking in both the cysteine and the phenylalanine. CDR3 DNA is the only sequence kept; it has 45 bases, read in frame from the first base. Trimming takes 2 bases off V and 2 bases off J; junction bases not matched to a gene: 6. CDR1 and CDR2 (SGHRS, YFSETQ) derive from the germline V gene. On the study overall, not on this receptor specifically: Normalized Chao1 diversity was significantly lower in multiple sclerosis patients than controls, suggesting substantial peripheral T-cell clonal expansion. A few TRBV segments, including TRBV5-6, TRBV5-1 and TRBV20-1, were significantly more frequent in patients than controls. The control group was slightly older than the multiple sclerosis patient group. Strong co-clustering of samples prepared in the same batch was shown by direct clustering with F measure, prompting a batch-effect correction.

This clonotype has just a few counts. Its target antigen remains unknown. No qualities accompany the bases; no much larger clone lies one base away. To demonstrate the VDJtools post-analysis software, TCR beta repertoires were profiled from the peripheral blood of more than 10 young patients with multiple sclerosis. Multiple sclerosis patients were children and adolescents aged 6 to 15 years. The receptor library was made with PCR. Sequenced using an Illumina HiSeq 2500. To reduce PCR and sequencing biases, unique molecular identifiers were built into the TCR beta cDNA libraries. Approximately 500,000 cDNA molecules were obtained for every 1 to 10 million input T cells, so each molecule roughly corresponded to one T cell. The patient libraries were prepared and sequenced using the same protocol as the earlier healthy control dataset. Within a given batch, samples were prepared together, multiplexed and sequenced on the same HiSeq lane. On the study's bioinformatics: MIGEC handled the raw barcoded reads, throwing out single-read molecular identifier groups before consensus assembly and CDR3 extraction. VDJtools was used for post-analysis of the clonotype tables, and diversity was normalized by down-sampling every dataset to the size of the smallest sample. To correct batch-related cross-sample contamination, repertoire overlap clustering matched CDR3 amino acid sequences but not nucleotide sequences. Through fastp at Q25 and MiXCR, TCRdb rebuilt clones from the public reads, retaining in-frame beta chains. CDR3 protein duplicates are merged, each entry listing the most common genes and DNA. TCRdb's processing, not the authors', yielded these V and J calls. For this sample the table gives roughly 800,000 distinct CDR3 sequences, of which around 53% were detected only once. The top ten constitute 4% to 5.5% of the sample.

This receptor was taken from a girl aged 5 to 17 with multiple sclerosis. Rearrangement joined TRBV5-1 to TRBJ2-7, with 8 bases matching TRBD2. Sequencing used blood. The nucleotide sequence reads TGCGCCAGCAGCTTCTACCGGACTAGCCCCTACGAGCAGTACTTC. The encoded protein is CASSFYRTSPYEQYF.